The 20 T cell receptor beta chains below were found in one sample sequenced in a study of OX40 agonist ivuxolimab in advanced cancers. Sequencing used immunoSEQ multiplex PCR; TCRdb keeps in-frame clones, though not all of them. The table lists about 35,000 clones, roughly 90% of them singletons. The sample here was CD4+ or CD8+ T cells sorted from blood, taken in a trial of the OX40 agonist ivuxolimab. These receptors all stem from an adult with an advanced solid tumor such as melanoma, head and neck, liver or kidney cancer.

The chain carries TRBV7-3 and TRBJ2-7, with 8 nucleotides matching TRBD1. From germline, CDR1 is SGHTA and CDR2 FQGTGA. J lost 2 bases, V lost 4 bases, and 7 bases had no gene match. There are 15 residues in the CDR3. CDR3 sequence: CASSSYGTGAYEQYF. The DNA of the CDR3 is TGTGCCAGCAGCTCCTACGGGACAGGAGCCTACGAGCAGTACTTC.

CDR3 DNA: TGTGCCAGCAGCTTAGGTCTAGCGGGAGTTTACGAGCAGTACTTC. Encoded protein: CASSLGLAGVYEQYF. The J gene is TRBJ2-7, the V gene TRBV7-2; 10 bases align to TRBD2. The V gene end was trimmed by 1 base and the J gene end by 4 bases; junction bases not matched to a gene: 4. Germline CDR1 and CDR2: SGHTA and FQGNSA. CDR3 length equals 15 residues.

V gene TRBV29-1 combines with J gene TRBJ2-1; unclear D gene. V was cut by 5 bases and J by 6 bases, with 14 bases left in between. Germline CDR1 SQVTM, CDR2 ANQGSEA. The CDR3 covers 13 residues. For the CDR3, the DNA is TGCAGCGTTCAACTCGGCGGATTCAATGAGCAGTTCTTC. Encoded protein: CSVQLGGFNEQFF.

This chain links TRBV13 with TRBJ2-7; 10 bases match TRBD2. Germline CDR1 is PRHDT and CDR2 is FYEKMQ (reference sequence). J gave up 6 bases and V 5 bases, and 7 bases lay outside the gene matches. The CDR3 sequence is 14 residues long. CDR3 amino acids: CASSAGLARGEQYF. The DNA of the CDR3 is TGTGCCAGCAGCGCGGGACTAGCGAGGGGCGAGCAGTACTTC.

This clone was observed a single time. The chain recombines TRBV19 with TRBJ2-1; weak D call: TRBD2 (6 bases). The CDR3 has 14 amino acids. Germline CDR1 and CDR2: LNHDA and SQIVND (reference sequence). Trimming cost V 6 bases and J 8 bases, with 17 bases left between them. CDR3 protein: CASRPEYGGDEQFF. CDR3 bases: TGTGCCAGTAGACCGGAATACGGGGGAGATGAGCAGTTCTTC.

The chain employs TRBV4-3 and TRBJ2-2; 8 nucleotides line up with TRBD1. The CDR3 extends over 15 amino acids. Trimming took 1 base from V and 6 from J; bases not matched to a gene: 4. The germline gives CDR1 LGHNA, CDR2 YSLEER. CDR3 protein: CASSQGTGRSGELFF. DNA for the CDR3: TGCGCCAGCAGCCAAGGGACAGGGAGGTCCGGGGAGCTGTTTTTT.

The chain carries TRBV9 and TRBJ2-3; tentative D call: TRBD2 (5 bases). This CDR3 is 14 amino acids long. V dropped 0 bases and J dropped 4 bases, with 9 bases sitting between them. Germline lookup yields CDR1 SGDLS and CDR2 YYNGEE. As DNA, the CDR3 is TGTGCCAGCAGCGTAGAATGGGAGTCAGATACGCAGTATTTT. It encodes CASSVEWESDTQYF.

This chain joins TRBV29-1 and TRBJ1-2, with TRBD1 identical over 8 bases. In germline, CDR1 is SQVTM, CDR2 ANQGSEA. This CDR3 is 15 amino acids long. Trimming cost V 1 base and J 3 bases; bases outside gene matches: 7. The CDR3 reads CSVEGLDRGYYGYTF. The CDR3 DNA reads as TGCAGCGTTGAAGGCCTTGACAGGGGATACTATGGCTACACCTTC.

The rearrangement links TRBV7-2 to TRBJ2-2, with unresolved D. Trimming removed 5 bases from V and 7 bases from J, with 11 bases in between. Germline V lookup: CDR1 SGHTA, CDR2 FQGNSA. The CDR3 spans 13 residues. DNA for the CDR3: TGTGCCAGCAGCCCCCGCGTGGGCGGGGAGCTGTTTTTT. Protein: CASSPRVGGELFF.

J is TRBJ2-3 and V is TRBV14, with D unresolved. Germline CDR1 reads SGHDN; CDR2 reads FVKESK. The CDR3 totals 15 residues. Trimming shortened V by 0 bases and J by 2 bases, and 9 bases separated the two germline ends. CDR3 sequence reads: CASSQDVLSTDTQYF. Written as DNA, the CDR3 is TGTGCCAGCAGCCAAGATGTCCTGTCCACAGATACGCAGTATTTT.

V and J are TRBV27 and TRBJ2-7; TRBD1 agrees at 11 bases. This CDR3 region has 13 residues. The V segment lost 6 bases and the J segment 4 bases; nucleotides outside the gene matches: 2. Per the germline V gene, CDR1 is MNHEY and CDR2 is SMNVEV (reference sequence). CDR3 DNA sequence: TGTGCCAGCAGCGGACAGGGGGCTTACGAGCAGTACTTC. Protein: CASSGQGAYEQYF.

The V and J genes are TRBV7-3 and TRBJ2-5; 8 bases are shared with TRBD1. Germline values: CDR1 SGHTA, CDR2 FQGTGA. This CDR3 spans 16 amino acids. V dropped 4 bases and J dropped 0; count of bases not matched to a gene: 7. For the CDR3, the DNA is TGTGCCAGCAGCTCACAGGGGGGTCCCTACCAAGAGACCCAGTACTTC. This translates into CASSSQGGPYQETQYF.

The V call is TRBV9, the J call TRBJ2-1; D gene unclear. CDR1 and CDR2 (germline): SGDLS, YYNGEE. The CDR3 totals 13 residues. V was shortened by 7 bases and J by 2 bases, with 10 bases between the two germline ends. The chain's CDR3 is CASGLDTYNEQFF. Written as DNA, the CDR3 is TGTGCCAGCGGTCTCGATACCTACAATGAGCAGTTCTTC.

The genes are TRBV7-8 and TRBJ1-2, with a tentative D call TRBD1 (6 bases). The CDR3 length is 17 residues. V was clipped by 3 bases and J by 4 bases, with 21 bases between them. The germline gives CDR1 SGHVS, CDR2 FQNEAQ. The CDR3 loop reads CASSLGGQGPPRYGYTF. The CDR3 nucleotides read TGTGCCAGCAGCTTGGGCGGGCAGGGGCCTCCTCGCTATGGCTACACCTTC.

V usage is TRBV4-3 and J usage is TRBJ2-2; D may match TRBD1 or TRBD2 (5 bases each). V lost 6 bases and J lost 3, with 14 bases in between. CDR1 LGHNA and CDR2 YSLEER come from the germline V gene. This CDR3 comprises 15 residues. CDR3 bases: TGCGCCAGCAGTCAGGTCAGGGACGACACCGGGGAGCTGTTTTTT. It is translated as CASSQVRDDTGELFF.

The rearrangement joins TRBV14 to TRBJ2-7; TRBD2 matches 10 bases. Per the germline V gene, CDR1 is SGHDN and CDR2 is FVKESK. Trimming cost V 0 bases and J 5 bases; bases outside gene matches: 4. The CDR3 contains 15 residues. The CDR3 here is CASSQDQREGNEQYF. CDR3 in DNA: TGTGCCAGCAGCCAAGATCAGCGGGAGGGCAACGAGCAGTACTTC. Looking up the rest from reference TRBV14 and TRBJ2-7 gives the full variable domain: EAGVTQFPSHSVIEKGQTVTLRCDPISGHDNLYWYRRVMGKEIKFLLHFVKESKQDESGMPNNRFLAERTGGTYSTLKVQPAELEDSGVYFCASSQDQREGNEQYFGPGTRLTVT.

This clone was counted only a few times. This sequence joins TRBV4-2 and TRBJ1-1; 7 bases agree with TRBD1. The germline V gene encodes CDR1 LGHNA and CDR2 YNFKEQ. The CDR3 is made up of 14 amino acids. V was pared by 4 bases and J by 5 bases, with 7 bases of the junction left unmatched. The DNA for the CDR3 is TGTGCCAGCAGCCGCCGGACAGGCCAAACTGAAGCTTTCTTT. It yields the protein CASSRRTGQTEAFF.

The rearrangement links TRBV27 to TRBJ2-3; 8 bases match TRBD2. The CDR3 extends over 13 amino acids. Germline loops: CDR1 MNHEY, CDR2 SMNVEV (reference sequence). V gave up 5 bases and J gave up 5 bases; unmatched junction bases: 3. DNA for the CDR3: TGTGCCAGCAGTCCGACTAGCGAAGATACGCAGTATTTT. Its translation: CASSPTSEDTQYF.

This chain links TRBV19 with TRBJ1-1, with 8 bases identical to TRBD1. Germline V gives CDR1 LNHDA, CDR2 SQIVND (reference sequence). The V and J ends lost 0 bases and 1 base, in that order; junction bases with no gene match: 4. This CDR3 region has 16 residues. DNA for the CDR3: TGTGCCAGTAGTATAGACGCAGGGGGCCCGAACACTGAAGCTTTCTTT. It codes for CASSIDAGGPNTEAFF.

With regard to this clone: The junction departs from the called germline gene at one end, perhaps through a read error. V usage is TRBV28 and J usage is TRBJ2-4, with 7 nucleotides matching TRBD2. The CDR3 length is 15 residues. Germline CDR1 MDHEN, CDR2 SYDVKM. CDR3 sequence: CASSFAVIGTNPQVF. CDR3 nucleotide sequence: TGTGCCAGCAGTTTTGCGGTCATCGGGACTAACCCCCAGGTATTC.